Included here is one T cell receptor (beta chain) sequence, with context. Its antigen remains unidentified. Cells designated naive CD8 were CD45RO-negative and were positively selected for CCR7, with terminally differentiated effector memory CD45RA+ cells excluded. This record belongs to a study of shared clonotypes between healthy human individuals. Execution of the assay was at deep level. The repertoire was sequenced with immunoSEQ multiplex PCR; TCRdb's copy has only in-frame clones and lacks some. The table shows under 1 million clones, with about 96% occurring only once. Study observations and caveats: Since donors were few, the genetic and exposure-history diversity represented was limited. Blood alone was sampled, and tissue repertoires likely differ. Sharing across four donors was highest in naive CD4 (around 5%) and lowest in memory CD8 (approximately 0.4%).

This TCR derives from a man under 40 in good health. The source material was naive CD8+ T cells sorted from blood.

The CDR3 loop reads CASREQGATNEKLFF. The CDR3 nucleotides read TGTGCCAGTAGGGAACAGGGGGCAACTAATGAAAAACTGTTTTTT. V is TRBV19 and J is TRBJ1-4; 8 nucleotides line up with TRBD1. Germline V gene data show CDR1 as LNHDA and CDR2 as SQIVND (reference sequence). The V gene end was trimmed by 6 bases and the J gene end by 0 bases; junction bases not matched to a gene: 3. This CDR3 contains 15 residues. The whole variable domain, filled in from reference TRBV19 and TRBJ1-4, reads DGGITQSPKYLFRKEGQNVTLSCEQNLNHDAMYWYRQDPGQGLRLIYYSQIVNDFQKGDIAEGYSVSREKKESFPLTVTSAQKNPTAFYLCASREQGATNEKLFFGSGTQLSVL.